This T cell receptor (beta chain) is from a study of blood T cell repertoires in COVID-19. Overall study: The study drew acute and convalescent COVID-19 samples from the United States, Italy and Spain. PBMCs, B-cell-depleted T cells, or T cells were the source of the cDNA or gDNA that made up the material.

The CDR3 has 17 residues. CDR1 is KGHSH, CDR2 LQKENI, per germline. Losses at the gene ends were 1 base for V and 0 bases for J; bases not matched to a gene: 6. In regard to this clone: The same CDR3 also results from other DNA sequences found in this sample.

Methods used by the authors: Researchers report that nucleated cell counts were estimated from reference gene primer amplification. Libraries were prepared by immunoSEQ multiplex PCR; TCRdb keeps only in-frame clonotypes and omits some of them. Clonal size and the V and J genes are those of that table, whereas D and trimming came from the DNA. The sample shows 40,000 to 55,000 clones, 82% of them seen only once. V usage is TRBV18 and J usage is TRBJ1-1; 9 bases map to TRBD1. This sequence was found in an older woman with acute or convalescent COVID-19. The sequenced sample was peripheral blood. The CDR3 loop reads CASSPRPGQGMNTEAFF. The CDR3 bases are TGTGCCAGCTCACCACGTCCGGGACAGGGAATGAACACTGAAGCTTTCTTT.